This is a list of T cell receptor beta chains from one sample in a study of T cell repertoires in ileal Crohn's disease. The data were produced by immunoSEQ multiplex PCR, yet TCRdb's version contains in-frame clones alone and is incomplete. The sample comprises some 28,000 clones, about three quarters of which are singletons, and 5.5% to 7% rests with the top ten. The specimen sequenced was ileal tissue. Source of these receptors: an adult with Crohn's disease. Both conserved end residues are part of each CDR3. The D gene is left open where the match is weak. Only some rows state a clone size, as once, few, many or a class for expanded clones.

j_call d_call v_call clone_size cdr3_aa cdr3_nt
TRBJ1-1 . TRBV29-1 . CSVAPGSEAFF TGCAGCGTTGCCCCAGGTTCTGAAGCTTTCTTT
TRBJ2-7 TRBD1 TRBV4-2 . CASSQAGQGAYEQYF TGTGCCAGCAGCCAGGCGGGACAGGGTGCCTACGAGCAGTACTTC
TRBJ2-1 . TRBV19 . CASSIWGDEQFF TGTGCCAGTAGTATATGGGGGGATGAGCAGTTCTTC
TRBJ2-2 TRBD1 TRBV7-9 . CASSLTGTGDTGELFF TGTGCCAGCAGCCTCACCGGGACAGGGGACACCGGGGAGCTGTTTTTT
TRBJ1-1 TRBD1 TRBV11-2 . CASSLGQGGSSTEAFF TGTGCCAGCAGCTTAGGTCAGGGGGGCTCTAGCACTGAAGCTTTCTTT
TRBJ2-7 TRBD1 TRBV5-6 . CASSLAGTGRVEQYF TGTGCCAGCAGTTTAGCCGGGACAGGAAGGGTCGAGCAGTACTTC
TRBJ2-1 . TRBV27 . CASSLTGGRRNEQFF TGTGCCAGCAGTTTAACGGGGGGCCGGCGGAATGAGCAGTTCTTC
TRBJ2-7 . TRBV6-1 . CASSEVWLSSYEQYF TGTGCCAGCAGCGAGGTGTGGTTAAGTTCCTACGAGCAGTACTTC
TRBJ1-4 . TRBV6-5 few CASSRQYEGEKLFF TGTGCCAGCAGTCGACAGTACGAAGGTGAAAAACTGTTTTTT
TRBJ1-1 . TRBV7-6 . CASSPWRRPNTEAFF TGTGCCAGCAGCCCCTGGAGGAGACCGAACACTGAAGCTTTCTTT
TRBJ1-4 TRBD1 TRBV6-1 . CASSGPRDRGTLSNEKLFF TGTGCCAGCAGTGGACCCCGGGACAGGGGGACTTTAAGCAATGAAAAACTGTTTTTT
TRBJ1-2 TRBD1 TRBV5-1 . CASSIDRGREGYTF TGCGCCAGCAGCATAGACAGGGGGCGGGAAGGCTACACCTTC
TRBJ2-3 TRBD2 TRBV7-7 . CASSLGLAGGQDTQYF TGTGCCAGCAGCTTGGGGCTAGCGGGGGGGCAGGATACGCAGTATTTT
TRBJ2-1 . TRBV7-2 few CASREGWNEQFF TGTGCCAGCAGGGAGGGGTGGAATGAGCAGTTCTTC
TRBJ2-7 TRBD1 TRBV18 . CASSPGQNYEQYF TGTGCCAGCTCACCGGGACAGAACTACGAGCAGTACTTC
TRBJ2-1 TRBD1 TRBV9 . CASSVGGQGFDEQFF TGTGCCAGCAGCGTAGGGGGACAGGGGTTCGATGAGCAGTTCTTC
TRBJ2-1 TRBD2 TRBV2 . CASSWGGDEQFF TGTGCCAGCAGTTGGGGGGGGGATGAGCAGTTCTTC
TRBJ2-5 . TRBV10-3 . CAITPGSTRETQYF TGTGCCATCACCCCGGGATCCACCAGAGAGACCCAGTACTTC
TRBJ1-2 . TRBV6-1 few CASSGPGWGGYTF TGTGCCAGCAGCGGCCCGGGGTGGGGTGGCTACACCTTC
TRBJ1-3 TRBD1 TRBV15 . CATSRAGTGGGTIYF TGTGCCACCAGCAGAGCCGGGACAGGCGGAGGCACCATATATTTT